These 6 T cell receptor beta chains were all obtained from the same sample, sequenced in a study of blood T cells in healthy people across ages. A sample-barcoded 5' primer and a J-beta primer mix were used in a second PCR of roughly 6 to 11 cycles. TCRdb re-derived calls from the 5' RACE reads in MiXCR, one entry per CDR3 protein. The sample consists of approximately 490,000 distinct CDR3 sequences, under 30% of them appearing once. These data are also associated with another study on T cells of mothers and their children.

What was sequenced was blood. The receptors were sampled from a boy between 10 and 17 years old in good health.

This clonotype has a count of ten or more. The chain links TRBV7-2 to TRBJ2-7; D may be TRBD1 (5 bases). The CDR3 is made up of 13 amino acids. The germline V gene has CDR1 SGHTA and CDR2 FQGNSA. With 6 bases removed from V and 3 bases from J, the gap between germline ends came to 12 bases. In DNA, the CDR3 is TGTGCCAGCAGTCCCAGGGATGGCTACGAGCAGTACTTC. It yields the protein CASSPRDGYEQYF.

The V and J genes are TRBV2 and TRBJ1-2, with no clear D. This CDR3 is 12 amino acids long. The germline V gene has CDR1 SNHLY and CDR2 FYNNEI. The V end lost 6 bases, the J end lost 5 bases, and 10 bases lay between the germline ends. In nucleotides, the CDR3 is TGTGCCAGCAGGGAATCGGAATATGGCTACACCTTC. Translated, it gives CASRESEYGYTF.

The sample holds a few counts of this clonotype. The genes are TRBV12-3 or TRBV12-4 and TRBJ2-2, with 8 bases that match TRBD2. The CDR3 totals 17 residues. The J segment lost 5 bases and the V segment lost 7 bases, leaving 15 bases of the junction unmatched. CDR3 region: CASTLRVSGTGTGELFF. The DNA of the CDR3 is TGTGCCAGCACCTTGAGGGTTAGCGGGACGGGGACCGGGGAGCTGTTTTTT.

There are a few counts of this clonotype. J is TRBJ2-7 and V is TRBV6-5; D gene unclear. V was trimmed by 4 bases and J by 1 base, leaving 11 bases between them. The CDR3 is 14 residues long. Per the germline V gene, CDR1 is MNHEY and CDR2 is SVGAGI. The CDR3 protein is CASSFTRASYEQYF. CDR3 in DNA: TGTGCCAGCAGTTTCACTCGTGCTTCCTACGAGCAGTACTTC.

CDR3 coding DNA: TGTGCCAGCAGCTTAACCAGGGCAGTGAACACCGGGGAGCTGTTTTTT. Encoded protein: CASSLTRAVNTGELFF. V gene TRBV7-9 combines with J gene TRBJ2-2, with D perhaps TRBD1 (5 bases). This CDR3 is built from 16 residues. Germline loops: CDR1 SEHNR, CDR2 FQNEAQ (reference sequence). Trimming shortened V by 2 bases and J by 1 base, and 11 bases separated the two germline ends.

This clonotype was recorded a few times. The V call is TRBV2, the J call TRBJ2-5; perhaps TRBD1 as D (6 bases). CDR3 length: 14 residues. The germline V gene encodes CDR1 SNHLY and CDR2 FYNNEI. Trimming pared 7 bases from V and 8 bases from J, leaving 20 bases between. As DNA, the CDR3 is TGTGCCAGCACCAAACCAGCGGACAGATCAACCCAGTACTTC. This gives the protein CASTKPADRSTQYF.